This T cell receptor beta chain emerged from a study of blood T cell repertoires in COVID-19. Overall study: Material from acute and convalescent COVID-19 was sourced from the United States, Italy and Spain. T cells, B-cell-depleted T cells, or PBMCs provided the cDNA or gDNA that served as material.

This CDR3 contains 18 residues. V lost 3 bases, J lost 4 bases, and 19 bases lay in between. Germline V gene lookup returns CDR1 LNHDA and CDR2 SQIVND (reference sequence). As handled by the study authors: Estimation of nucleated cell counts was performed using reference gene primer amplification. Here immunoSEQ multiplex PCR was the method, and the copy in TCRdb shows in-frame clones only, minus some. D and trimming come from the DNA, and the V and J calls and clone size come from that table. The table includes about 180,000 clones, 86% detected once. This TCR was sampled from a man aged 45-65 years with active or convalescent COVID-19. The sample comprised peripheral blood. The chain is built from TRBV19 and TRBJ2-6, with a possible D match to TRBD1 (5 bases). The CDR3, as DNA: TGTGCCAGTAGTATTGGTGACAGCCATATTCTGGGGGCCAACGTCCTGACTTTC. Protein sequence: CASSIGDSHILGANVLTF.